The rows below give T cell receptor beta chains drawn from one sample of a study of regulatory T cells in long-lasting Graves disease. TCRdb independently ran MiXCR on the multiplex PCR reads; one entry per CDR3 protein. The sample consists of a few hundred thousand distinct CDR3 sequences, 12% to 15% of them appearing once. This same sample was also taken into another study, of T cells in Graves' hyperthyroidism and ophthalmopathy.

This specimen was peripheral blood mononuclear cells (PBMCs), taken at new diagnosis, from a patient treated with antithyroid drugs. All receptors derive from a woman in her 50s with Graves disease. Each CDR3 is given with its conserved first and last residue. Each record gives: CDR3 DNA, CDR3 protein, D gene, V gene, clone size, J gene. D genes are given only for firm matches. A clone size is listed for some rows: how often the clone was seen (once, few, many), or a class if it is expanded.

DNA: TGCAGTGTTACGACTAGCGGGAGCACAGATACGCAGTATTTT
CDR3: CSVTTSGSTDTQYF
D: TRBD2
V: TRBV20-1
size: .
J: TRBJ2-3

DNA: TGTGCCAGCAGTTTCGACAGTGAAAAACTGTTTTTT
CDR3: CASSFDSEKLFF
D: .
V: TRBV6-2/TRBV6-3
size: few
J: TRBJ1-4

DNA: TGTGCCAGCAGTTTAAGGACAGAAAATTCACCCCTCCACTTT
CDR3: CASSLRTENSPLHF
D: .
V: TRBV27
size: many
J: TRBJ1-6

DNA: TGCGCCAGCAGCAGTCTACTAGCCAAAAACATTCAGTACTTC
CDR3: CASSSLLAKNIQYF
D: .
V: TRBV4-1
size: .
J: TRBJ2-4

DNA: TGTGCCAGTAGTAGAGGACTAGCGGGGCTAGAGACCCAGTACTTC
CDR3: CASSRGLAGLETQYF
D: TRBD2
V: TRBV6-1
size: many
J: TRBJ2-5

DNA: TGCAGTGCTAGACCGGGGTTGTCCTACGAGCAGTACTTC
CDR3: CSARPGLSYEQYF
D: .
V: TRBV20-1
size: few
J: TRBJ2-7

DNA: TGTGCCAGCAGTCAGGGGACAGGGTTTTTTCAGCCCCAGCATTTT
CDR3: CASSQGTGFFQPQHF
D: TRBD1
V: TRBV28
size: .
J: TRBJ1-5

DNA: TGTGCCAGCAGCCTCCCCCCTGAGCGGAGCACCGGGGAGCTGTTTTTT
CDR3: CASSLPPERSTGELFF
D: .
V: TRBV7-3
size: many
J: TRBJ2-2

DNA: TGCAGCGTTGACGGTGCGGGAGAGTTCAATGAGCAGTTCTTC
CDR3: CSVDGAGEFNEQFF
D: TRBD2
V: TRBV29-1
size: .
J: TRBJ2-1

DNA: TGTGCCAGCAGCTTCGCAGGGTATAATTCACCCCTCCACTTT
CDR3: CASSFAGYNSPLHF
D: .
V: TRBV11-2
size: many
J: TRBJ1-6

DNA: TGTGCCAGCATTCCAGCGGGGTTGAGCTCCTACGAGCAGTACTTC
CDR3: CASIPAGLSSYEQYF
D: TRBD2
V: TRBV28
size: many
J: TRBJ2-7

DNA: TGTGCCAGCAGCCAAGGTCGCCTTGGTCAGGGCTACAATGAGCAGTTCTTC
CDR3: CASSQGRLGQGYNEQFF
D: .
V: TRBV14
size: many
J: TRBJ2-1

DNA: TGTGCCAGCAGGTTGGCTAGCGGTGGGTACCAAGAGACCCAGTACTTC
CDR3: CASRLASGGYQETQYF
D: TRBD2
V: TRBV12-3/TRBV12-4
size: many
J: TRBJ2-5

DNA: TGTGCCAGCAGTGAACCGGGACTAGCGGGAGTAGGCACCGGGGAGCTGTTTTTT
CDR3: CASSEPGLAGVGTGELFF
D: TRBD2
V: TRBV28
size: many
J: TRBJ2-2

DNA: TGTGCCAGTAGTATTGATCAGGGGAACACTGAAGCTTTCTTT
CDR3: CASSIDQGNTEAFF
D: .
V: TRBV19
size: few
J: TRBJ1-1

DNA: TGTGCCAGCAGTTTACACAGGGAGGCCCAAGAGACCCAGTACTTC
CDR3: CASSLHREAQETQYF
D: .
V: TRBV27
size: many
J: TRBJ2-5

DNA: TGTGCCACCAGTGATTCGACAGTGCAAGAGACCCAGTACTTC
CDR3: CATSDSTVQETQYF
D: .
V: TRBV24-1
size: .
J: TRBJ2-5

DNA: TGTGCCAGCAGTTTGGAAAGGGCGAGCAATCAGCCCCAGCATTTT
CDR3: CASSLERASNQPQHF
D: .
V: TRBV27
size: many
J: TRBJ1-5

DNA: TGCGCCAGCACCACCGATGGTGGTAGCACCGGGGAGCTGTTTTTT
CDR3: CASTTDGGSTGELFF
D: .
V: TRBV5-1
size: few
J: TRBJ2-2

DNA: TGTGCCAGTAGTATAGGGGGCCAGGGCTCCTACGAGCAGTACTTC
CDR3: CASSIGGQGSYEQYF
D: .
V: TRBV19
size: few
J: TRBJ2-7

DNA: TGTGCCAGCAGCTCTCGAACCGTGGGAGTTAATGGCTACACCTTC
CDR3: CASSSRTVGVNGYTF
D: .
V: TRBV7-9
size: many
J: TRBJ1-2

DNA: TGTGCCAGCAGCTTAACGTATAGCGGGAAGCAGTTCTTC
CDR3: CASSLTYSGKQFF
D: TRBD2
V: TRBV7-3
size: many
J: TRBJ2-1

DNA: TGTGCCTGGAGGGATTCCGGGGCTTTCTATAATTCACCCCTCCACTTT
CDR3: CAWRDSGAFYNSPLHF
D: .
V: TRBV30
size: many
J: TRBJ1-6

DNA: TGTGCCAGCTCACCGACAGGGGTGTCCACGCACGGGGCCACAGATACGCAGTATTTT
CDR3: CASSPTGVSTHGATDTQYF
D: TRBD1
V: TRBV18
size: few
J: TRBJ2-3

DNA: TGTGCCAGCAGTGAAGGCCCCTGGAAGAATGAGCAGTTCTTC
CDR3: CASSEGPWKNEQFF
D: .
V: TRBV6-2/TRBV6-3
size: .
J: TRBJ2-1

DNA: TGTGCCAGCACCCCAGTCCGAGGGAAAGCTTTCTTT
CDR3: CASTPVRGKAFF
D: .
V: TRBV12-3/TRBV12-4
size: many
J: TRBJ1-1

DNA: TGCAGTGCTCCTTTACAGGATAACACTGAAGCTTTCTTT
CDR3: CSAPLQDNTEAFF
D: .
V: TRBV20-1
size: .
J: TRBJ1-1

DNA: TGTGCCAGCAGCTTAGGGCGAGGACAGGGGGCAGGAAATGAGCAGTTCTTC
CDR3: CASSLGRGQGAGNEQFF
D: TRBD1
V: TRBV13
size: .
J: TRBJ2-1

DNA: TGTGCCAGCAGACGAGAACCCGGGACTAGCGGGACTGGGGAGCTGTTTTTT
CDR3: CASRREPGTSGTGELFF
D: TRBD2
V: TRBV6-1
size: few
J: TRBJ2-2

DNA: TGTGCCAGCAGCTACGGACTAGCGGGAGGTTTCGGCAAAAACATTCAGTACTTC
CDR3: CASSYGLAGGFGKNIQYF
D: TRBD2
V: TRBV28
size: once
J: TRBJ2-4

DNA: TGTGCCAGCACCCTCGGGGCACTCGGGGACACTGAAGCTTTCTTT
CDR3: CASTLGALGDTEAFF
D: .
V: TRBV28
size: few
J: TRBJ1-1

DNA: TGCAGTGCAAGGGTGGACAGGGGGCTTGGCTACACCTTC
CDR3: CSARVDRGLGYTF
D: TRBD1
V: TRBV20-1
size: many
J: TRBJ1-2

DNA: TGTGCCAGCAGCTTCGGACTAGCGGGAGGGCCAGGAAGGGAGCAGTACTTC
CDR3: CASSFGLAGGPGREQYF
D: TRBD2
V: TRBV5-1
size: many
J: TRBJ2-7